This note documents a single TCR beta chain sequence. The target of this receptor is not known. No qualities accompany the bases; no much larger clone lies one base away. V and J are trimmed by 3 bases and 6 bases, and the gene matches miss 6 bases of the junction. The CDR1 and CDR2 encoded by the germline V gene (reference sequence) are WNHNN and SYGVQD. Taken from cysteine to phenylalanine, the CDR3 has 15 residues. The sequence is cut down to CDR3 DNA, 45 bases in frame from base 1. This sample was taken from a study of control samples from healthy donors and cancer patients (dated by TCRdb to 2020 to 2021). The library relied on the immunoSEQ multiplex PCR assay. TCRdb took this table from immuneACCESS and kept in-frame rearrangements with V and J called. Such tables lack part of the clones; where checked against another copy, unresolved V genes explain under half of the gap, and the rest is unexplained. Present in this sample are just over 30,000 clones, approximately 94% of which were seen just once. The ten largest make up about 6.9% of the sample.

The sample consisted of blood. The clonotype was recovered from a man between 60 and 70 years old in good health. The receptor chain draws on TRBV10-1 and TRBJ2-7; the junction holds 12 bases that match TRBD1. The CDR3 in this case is CASSDRGTGGFEQYF. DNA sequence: TGCGCCAGCAGTGATCGCGGGACAGGGGGCTTCGAGCAGTACTTC.